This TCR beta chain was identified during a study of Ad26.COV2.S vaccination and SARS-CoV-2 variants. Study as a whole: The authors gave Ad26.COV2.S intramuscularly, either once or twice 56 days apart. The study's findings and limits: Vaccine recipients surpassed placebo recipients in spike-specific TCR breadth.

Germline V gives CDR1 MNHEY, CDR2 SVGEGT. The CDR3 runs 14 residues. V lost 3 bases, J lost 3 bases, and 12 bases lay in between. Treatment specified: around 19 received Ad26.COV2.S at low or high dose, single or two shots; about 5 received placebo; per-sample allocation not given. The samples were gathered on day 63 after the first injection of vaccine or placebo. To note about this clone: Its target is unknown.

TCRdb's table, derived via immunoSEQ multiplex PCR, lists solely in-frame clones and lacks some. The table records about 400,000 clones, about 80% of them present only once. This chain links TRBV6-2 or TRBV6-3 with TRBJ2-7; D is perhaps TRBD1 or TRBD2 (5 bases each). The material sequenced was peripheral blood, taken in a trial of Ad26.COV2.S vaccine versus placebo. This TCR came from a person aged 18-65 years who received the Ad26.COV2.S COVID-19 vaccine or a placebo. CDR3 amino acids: CASSYGGSGYEQYF. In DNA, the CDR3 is TGTGCCAGCAGTTATGGGGGTTCGGGCTACGAGCAGTACTTC.